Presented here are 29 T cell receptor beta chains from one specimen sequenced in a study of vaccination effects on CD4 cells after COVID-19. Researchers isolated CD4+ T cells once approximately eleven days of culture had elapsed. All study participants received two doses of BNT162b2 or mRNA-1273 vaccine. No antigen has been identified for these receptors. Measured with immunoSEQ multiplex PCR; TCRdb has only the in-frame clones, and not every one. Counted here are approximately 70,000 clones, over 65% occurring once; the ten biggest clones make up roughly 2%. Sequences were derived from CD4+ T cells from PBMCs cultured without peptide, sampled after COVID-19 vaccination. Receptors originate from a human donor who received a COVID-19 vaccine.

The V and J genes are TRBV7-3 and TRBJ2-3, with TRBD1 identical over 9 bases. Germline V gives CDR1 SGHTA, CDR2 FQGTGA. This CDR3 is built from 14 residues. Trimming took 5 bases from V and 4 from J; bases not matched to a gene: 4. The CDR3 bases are TGTGCCAGCAGCGTGGACAGGGGACCAGATACGCAGTATTTT. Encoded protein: CASSVDRGPDTQYF.

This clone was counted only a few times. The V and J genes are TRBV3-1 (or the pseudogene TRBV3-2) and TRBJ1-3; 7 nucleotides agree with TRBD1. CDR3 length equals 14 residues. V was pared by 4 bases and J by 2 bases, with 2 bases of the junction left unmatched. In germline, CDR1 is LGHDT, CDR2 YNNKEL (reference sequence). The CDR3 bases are TGTGCCAGCAGCCGACAGGGTGCTGGAAACACCATATATTTT. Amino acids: CASSRQGAGNTIYF.

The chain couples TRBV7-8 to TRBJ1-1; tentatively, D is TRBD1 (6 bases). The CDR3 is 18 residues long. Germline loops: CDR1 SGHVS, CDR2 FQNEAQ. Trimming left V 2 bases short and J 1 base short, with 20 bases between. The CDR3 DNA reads TGTGCCAGCAGCTTATGGGGCGGGGGCAGGGTGAAGAACACTGAAGCTTTCTTT. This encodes CASSLWGGGRVKNTEAFF. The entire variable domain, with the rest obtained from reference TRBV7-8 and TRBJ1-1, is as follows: GAGVSQSPRYKVAKRGQDVALRCDPISGHVSLFWYQQALGQGPEFLTYFQNEAQLDKSGLPSDRFFAERPEGSVSTLKIQRTQQEDSAVYLCASSLWGGGRVKNTEAFFGQGTRLTVV.

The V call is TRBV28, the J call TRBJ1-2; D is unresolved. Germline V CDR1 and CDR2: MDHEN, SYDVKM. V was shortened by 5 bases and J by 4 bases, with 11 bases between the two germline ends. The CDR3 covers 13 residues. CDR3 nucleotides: TGTGCCAGCAGTACCAACCCTGCCTATGGCTACACCTTC. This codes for CASSTNPAYGYTF.

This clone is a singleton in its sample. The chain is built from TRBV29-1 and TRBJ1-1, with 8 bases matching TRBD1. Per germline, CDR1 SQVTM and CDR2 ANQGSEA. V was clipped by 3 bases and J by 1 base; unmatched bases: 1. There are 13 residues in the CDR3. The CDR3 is CSVDGTGNTEAFF. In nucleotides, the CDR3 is TGCAGCGTTGATGGGACAGGGAACACTGAAGCTTTCTTT.

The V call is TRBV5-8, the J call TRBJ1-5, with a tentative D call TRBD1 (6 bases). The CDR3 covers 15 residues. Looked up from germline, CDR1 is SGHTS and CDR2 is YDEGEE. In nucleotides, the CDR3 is TGTGCTGGCGGGACCGGGACACTTAGGAATCAGCCCCAGCATTTT. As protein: CAGGTGTLRNQPQHF.

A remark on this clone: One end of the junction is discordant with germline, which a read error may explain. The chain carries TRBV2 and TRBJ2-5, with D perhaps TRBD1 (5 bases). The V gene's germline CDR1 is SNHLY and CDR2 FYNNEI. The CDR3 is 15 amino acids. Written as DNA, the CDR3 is TGTGCCAGCGGTGACGGAGAAAGGGGTGGAGAGACCCAGTACTTC. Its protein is CASGDGERGGETQYF. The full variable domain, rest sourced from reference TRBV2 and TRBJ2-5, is EPEVTQTPSHQVTQMGQEVILRCVPISNHLYFYWYRQILGQKVEFLVSFYNNEISEKSEIFDDQFSVERPDGSNFTLKIRSTKLEDSAMYFCASGDGERGGETQYFGPGTRLLVL.

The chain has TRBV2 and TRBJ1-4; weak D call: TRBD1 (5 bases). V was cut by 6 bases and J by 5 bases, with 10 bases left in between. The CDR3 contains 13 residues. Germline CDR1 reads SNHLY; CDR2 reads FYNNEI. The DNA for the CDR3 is TGTGCCAGCAGGGGGCCGGAGAATGAAAAACTGTTTTTT. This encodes CASRGPENEKLFF.

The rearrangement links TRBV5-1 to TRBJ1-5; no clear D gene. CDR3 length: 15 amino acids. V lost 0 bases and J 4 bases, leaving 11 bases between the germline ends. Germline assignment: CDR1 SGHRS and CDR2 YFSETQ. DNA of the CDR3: TGCGCCAGCAGCTTGGGGCCAGGCGATAATCAGCCCCAGCATTTT. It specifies CASSLGPGDNQPQHF.

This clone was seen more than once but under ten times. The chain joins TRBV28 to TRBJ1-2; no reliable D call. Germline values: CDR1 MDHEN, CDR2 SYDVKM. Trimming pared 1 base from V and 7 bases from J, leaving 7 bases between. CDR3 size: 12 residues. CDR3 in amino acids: CASSLLGFGYTF. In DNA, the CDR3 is TGTGCCAGCAGTTTATTGGGGTTTGGCTACACCTTC.

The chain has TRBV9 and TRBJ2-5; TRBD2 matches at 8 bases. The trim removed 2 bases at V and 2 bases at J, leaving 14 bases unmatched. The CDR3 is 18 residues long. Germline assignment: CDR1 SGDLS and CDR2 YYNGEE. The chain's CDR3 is CASSVLGGTSWRQETQYF. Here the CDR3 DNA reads TGTGCCAGCAGCGTCCTAGGAGGGACTAGTTGGAGACAAGAGACCCAGTACTTC.

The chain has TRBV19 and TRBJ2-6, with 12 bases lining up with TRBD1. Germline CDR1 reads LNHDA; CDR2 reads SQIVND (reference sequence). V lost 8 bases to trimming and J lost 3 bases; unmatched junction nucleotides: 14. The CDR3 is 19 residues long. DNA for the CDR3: TGTGCCAGTCGCCCACACTTCGGGACAGGGGGCGTTGGGGCCAACGTCCTGACTTTC. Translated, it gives CASRPHFGTGGVGANVLTF.

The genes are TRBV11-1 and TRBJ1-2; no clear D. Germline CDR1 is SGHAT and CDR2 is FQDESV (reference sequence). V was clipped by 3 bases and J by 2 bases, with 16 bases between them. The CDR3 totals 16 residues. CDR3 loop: CASSLEAAGYNYGYTF. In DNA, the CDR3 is TGTGCCAGCAGCTTGGAGGCGGCAGGATACAACTATGGCTACACCTTC. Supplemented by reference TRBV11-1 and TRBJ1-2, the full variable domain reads EAEVAQSPRYKITEKSQAVAFWCDPISGHATLYWYRQILGQGPELLVQFQDESVVDDSQLPKDRFSAERLKGVDSTLKIQPAELGDSAMYLCASSLEAAGYNYGYTFGSGTRLTVV.

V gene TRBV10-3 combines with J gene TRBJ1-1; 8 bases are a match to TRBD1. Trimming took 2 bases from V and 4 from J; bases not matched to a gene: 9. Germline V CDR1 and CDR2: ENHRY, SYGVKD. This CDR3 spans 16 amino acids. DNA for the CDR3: TGTGCCATCAGTGAGCGGCCAGGGGGCTTGAGCACTGAAGCTTTCTTT. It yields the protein CAISERPGGLSTEAFF.

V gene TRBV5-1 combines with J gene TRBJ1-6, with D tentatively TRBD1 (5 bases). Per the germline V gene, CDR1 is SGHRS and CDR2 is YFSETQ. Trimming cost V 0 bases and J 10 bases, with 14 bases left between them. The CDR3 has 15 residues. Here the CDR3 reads CASSLEGREGSPLHF. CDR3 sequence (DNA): TGCGCCAGCAGCTTGGAAGGCAGGGAAGGATCACCCCTCCACTTT.

CDR3 nucleotides: TGCGCCAGCAGCTTGGCCTTGGCTAGCGGGGGGGCCGCCGAAGACATTCAGTACTTC. Its translation is CASSLALASGGAAEDIQYF. The chain links TRBV5-1 to TRBJ2-4, with 12 bases identical to TRBD2. The CDR3 length is 19 residues. V gave up 0 bases and J gave up 8 bases; unmatched junction bases: 15. Germline loops: CDR1 SGHRS, CDR2 YFSETQ.

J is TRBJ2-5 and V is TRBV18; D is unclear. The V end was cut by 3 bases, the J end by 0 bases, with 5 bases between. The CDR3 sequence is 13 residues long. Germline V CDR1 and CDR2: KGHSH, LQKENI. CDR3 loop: CASSPWNQETQYF. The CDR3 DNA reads TGTGCCAGCTCACCGTGGAACCAAGAGACCCAGTACTTC. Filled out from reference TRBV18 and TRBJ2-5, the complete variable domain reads NAGVMQNPRHLVRRRGQEARLRCSPMKGHSHVYWYRQLPEEGLKFMVYLQKENIIDESGMPKERFSAEFPKEGPSILRIQQVVRGDSAAYFCASSPWNQETQYFGPGTRLLVL.

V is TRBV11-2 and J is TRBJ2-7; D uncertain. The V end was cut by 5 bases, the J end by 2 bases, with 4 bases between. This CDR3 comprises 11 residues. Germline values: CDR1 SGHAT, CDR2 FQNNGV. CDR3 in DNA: TGTGCCAGCAGCCGGACCTACGAGCAGTACGTC. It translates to CASSRTYEQYV.

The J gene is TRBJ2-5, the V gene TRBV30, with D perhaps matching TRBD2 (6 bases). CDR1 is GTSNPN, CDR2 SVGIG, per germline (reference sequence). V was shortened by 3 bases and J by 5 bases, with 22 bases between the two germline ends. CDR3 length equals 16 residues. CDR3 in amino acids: CAWSSTRQARGETQYF. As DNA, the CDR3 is TGTGCCTGGAGCTCGACCCGACAAGCCCGGGGGGAGACCCAGTACTTC.

The CDR3 sequence is CASSLDGLNQPQHF. In DNA, the CDR3 is TGCGCCAGCAGCTTGGACGGGCTAAATCAGCCCCAGCATTTT. The V and J genes are TRBV5-1 and TRBJ1-5; D uncertain. The CDR3 runs 14 residues. Germline V gene lookup returns CDR1 SGHRS and CDR2 YFSETQ. The germline V and J ends were trimmed by 0 bases and 4 bases, with 8 bases remaining between them.

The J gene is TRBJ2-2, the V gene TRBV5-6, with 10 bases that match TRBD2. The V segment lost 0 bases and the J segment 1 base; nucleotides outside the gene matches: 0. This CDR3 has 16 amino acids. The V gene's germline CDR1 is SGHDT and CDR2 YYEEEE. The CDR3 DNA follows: TGTGCCAGCAGCTTGGGACTAGCGGGGAACACCGGGGAGCTGTTTTTT. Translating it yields CASSLGLAGNTGELFF.

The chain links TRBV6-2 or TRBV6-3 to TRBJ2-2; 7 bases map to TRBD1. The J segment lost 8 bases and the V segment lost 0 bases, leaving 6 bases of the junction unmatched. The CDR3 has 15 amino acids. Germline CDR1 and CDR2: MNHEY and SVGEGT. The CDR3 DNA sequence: TGTGCCAGCAGTTACTCGACGACAGGGAGTGGGGAGCTGTTTTTT. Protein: CASSYSTTGSGELFF.

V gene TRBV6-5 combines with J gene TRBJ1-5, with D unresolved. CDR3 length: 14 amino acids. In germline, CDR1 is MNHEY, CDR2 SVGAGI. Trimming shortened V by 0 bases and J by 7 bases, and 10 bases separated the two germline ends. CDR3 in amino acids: CASSYSRAGQPQHF. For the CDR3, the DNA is TGTGCCAGCAGTTACTCCCGCGCCGGGCAGCCCCAGCATTTT.

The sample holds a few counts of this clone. CDR3 in DNA: TGTGCCAGCAGTTTTTCAGGGACTATCGGGGAGCTGTTTTTT. Translated, it gives CASSFSGTIGELFF. The chain uses TRBV28 and TRBJ2-2, with 7 nucleotides matching TRBD2. V shed 3 bases and J 7 bases; nucleotides not matched to a gene: 5. The CDR3 contains 14 residues. Germline V gene lookup returns CDR1 MDHEN and CDR2 SYDVKM.

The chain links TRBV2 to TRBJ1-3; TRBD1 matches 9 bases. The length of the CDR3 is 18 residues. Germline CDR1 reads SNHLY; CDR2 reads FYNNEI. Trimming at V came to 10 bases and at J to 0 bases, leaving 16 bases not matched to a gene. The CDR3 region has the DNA TGTGCCATCTTAAAACAGGGGGCAACAATCGGCTCTGGAAACACCATATATTTT. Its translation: CAILKQGATIGSGNTIYF.

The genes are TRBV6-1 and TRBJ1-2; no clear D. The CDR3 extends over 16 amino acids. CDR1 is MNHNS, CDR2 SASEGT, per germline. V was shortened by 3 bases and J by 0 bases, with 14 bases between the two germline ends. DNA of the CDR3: TGTGCCAGCAGTGATACTCTCAGGTATACTAACTATGGCTACACCTTC. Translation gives CASSDTLRYTNYGYTF.

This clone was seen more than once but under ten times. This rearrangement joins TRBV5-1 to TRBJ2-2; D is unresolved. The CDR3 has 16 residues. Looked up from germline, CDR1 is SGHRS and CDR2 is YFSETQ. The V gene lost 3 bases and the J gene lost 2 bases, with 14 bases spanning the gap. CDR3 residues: CASSSTPRKNTGELFF. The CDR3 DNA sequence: TGCGCCAGCAGCTCGACTCCCCGAAAAAACACCGGGGAGCTGTTTTTT.

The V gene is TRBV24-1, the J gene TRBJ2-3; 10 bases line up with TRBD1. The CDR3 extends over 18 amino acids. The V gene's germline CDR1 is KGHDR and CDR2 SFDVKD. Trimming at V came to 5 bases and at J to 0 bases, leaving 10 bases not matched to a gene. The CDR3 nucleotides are TGTGCCACCAGTGCCCCGCGACAGGGGGCTTTTAGCACAGATACGCAGTATTTT. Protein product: CATSAPRQGAFSTDTQYF.

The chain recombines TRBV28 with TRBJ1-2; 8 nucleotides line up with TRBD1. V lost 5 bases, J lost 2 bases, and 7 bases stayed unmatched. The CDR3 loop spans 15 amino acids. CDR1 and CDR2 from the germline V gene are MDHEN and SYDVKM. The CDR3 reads CASSPPRQGNYGYTF. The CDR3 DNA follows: TGTGCCAGCAGTCCCCCCAGACAGGGGAACTATGGCTACACCTTC.